A single sample gave rise to the 4 T cell receptor delta chains below, sequenced in a study of gamma-delta chains in newborns, infants, children (dated by TCRdb to between 2018 and 2020). TCRdb lists the instrument as Illumina MiSeq. In TCRdb, clones were called once more from the public reads by CATT, and rows of identical DNA were later combined. Across this sample there are over a thousand delta-chain clones, with 1.1% seen only once. The top ten hold over 20% of the sample. Source material: blood. These TCRs come from a child in good health.

The V and J genes are TRDV2 and TRDJ1; TRDD3 matches 11 bases. CDR3 size: 20 residues. Trimming removed 0 bases from V and 2 bases from J; junction bases left unmatched: 16. CDR1 is GEAIGNYY, CDR2 EKD, per germline. The CDR3 DNA is TGTGCCTGTGACACCGTAGGTTTGGGGGATACGCAGTGGCAAACCGATAAACTCATCTTT. Its protein is CACDTVGLGDTQWQTDKLIF.

This clone has more than one count but fewer than ten. This rearrangement joins TRDV2 to TRDJ1; 12 bases are shared with TRDD3. Per germline, CDR1 GEAIGNYY and CDR2 EKD. The CDR3 runs 19 residues. The V gene end was trimmed by 4 bases and the J gene end by 10 bases; junction bases not matched to a gene: 24. CDR3 DNA: TGTGCCTGTGATAACGTAGGCCCTGTTGTACTGGGGGATACCCCAGTACTCATCTTT. Encoded protein: CACDNVGPVVLGDTPVLIF.

This clone came up a few times. A single base is all that separates this from a far larger clone, so a read error is likely. The rearrangement joins TRDV2 to TRDJ1, with a possible D match to TRDD3 (5 bases). Trimming took 4 bases from V and 8 from J, leaving 22 bases between them. Germline loops: CDR1 GEAIGNYY, CDR2 EKD. The CDR3 totals 15 residues. This CDR3 is CACDPLSDRGPKLIF. For the CDR3, the DNA is TGTGCCTGTGATCCCCTTTCCGACCGGGGGCCCAAACTCATCTTT.

This clone has only a few counts. The protein in TCRdb stems from a much larger clone and differs at residue 10 from this DNA's translation, likely a read error; here the protein is translated from the DNA. The chain is built from TRDV2 and TRDJ1; D might be TRDD3 (6 bases). The CDR3 covers 14 residues. Germline V gene sequence: CDR1 GEAIGNYY, CDR2 EKD. CDR3 amino acids: CACEPWGNTNKLIF. The CDR3 DNA reads as TGTGCCTGTGAGCCCTGGGGAAACACCAATAAACTCATCTTT.